Included here is one TCR beta chain sequence, with context. TCRdb's copy holds only in-frame clones and misses some; the assay was immunoSEQ multiplex PCR. Of 55,000 to 65,000 clones in the sample, about 81% are singletons; the top ten hold about 30%. Germline values: CDR1 KGHSH, CDR2 LQKENI. The CDR3 runs to 15 residues. Trimming cost V 1 base and J 1 base, with 11 bases left between them. This entry is derived from a study of blood T cell repertoires in COVID-19. Background on the study: Italy, Spain and the United States were the sources of the convalescent and acute COVID-19 samples. T cells, B-cell-depleted T cells, or PBMCs supplied cDNA or gDNA.

Enrollment of patients from Seattle took place during active infection, with longitudinal follow-up. The chain employs TRBV18 and TRBJ2-7; D unclear. The source of this sequence is a man between 60 and 75 years old with COVID-19, enrolled during active disease. The sequencing input was peripheral blood. The CDR3 here is CASSPRSATSYEQYF. The CDR3 DNA is TGTGCCAGCTCACCACGATCCGCCACATCCTACGAGCAGTACTTC.